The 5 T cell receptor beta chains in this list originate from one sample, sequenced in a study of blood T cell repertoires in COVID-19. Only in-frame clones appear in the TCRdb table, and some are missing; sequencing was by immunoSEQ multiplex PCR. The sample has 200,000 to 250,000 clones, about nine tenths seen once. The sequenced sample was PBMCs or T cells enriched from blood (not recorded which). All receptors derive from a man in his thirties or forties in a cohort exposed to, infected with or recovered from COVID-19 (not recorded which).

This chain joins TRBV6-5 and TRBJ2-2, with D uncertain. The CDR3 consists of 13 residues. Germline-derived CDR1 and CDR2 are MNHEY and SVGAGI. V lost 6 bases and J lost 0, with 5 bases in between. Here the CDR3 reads CASSPANTGELFF. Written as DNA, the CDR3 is TGTGCCAGCAGCCCCGCGAACACCGGGGAGCTGTTTTTT.

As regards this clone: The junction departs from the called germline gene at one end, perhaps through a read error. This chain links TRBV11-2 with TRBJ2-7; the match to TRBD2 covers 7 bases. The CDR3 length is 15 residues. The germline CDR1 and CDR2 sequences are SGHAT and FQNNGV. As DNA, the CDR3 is TGTGTCAGCAGCGTACTAGCGAGACCCTCCTACGAGCAGTACTTC. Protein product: CVSSVLARPSYEQYF.

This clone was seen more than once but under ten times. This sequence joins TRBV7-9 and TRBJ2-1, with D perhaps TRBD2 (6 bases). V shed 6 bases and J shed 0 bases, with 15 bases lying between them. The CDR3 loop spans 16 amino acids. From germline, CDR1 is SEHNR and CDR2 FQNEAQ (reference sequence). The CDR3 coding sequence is TGTGCCAGCAGACGATTTAGCGGTGGCTCCTACAATGAGCAGTTCTTC. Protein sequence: CASRRFSGGSYNEQFF.

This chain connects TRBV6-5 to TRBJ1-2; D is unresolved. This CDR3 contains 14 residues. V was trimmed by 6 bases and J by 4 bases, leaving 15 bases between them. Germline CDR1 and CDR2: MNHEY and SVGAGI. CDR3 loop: CASSPIVLSYGYTF. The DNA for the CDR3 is TGTGCCAGCAGCCCCATTGTTCTATCCTATGGCTACACCTTC.

For the CDR3, the DNA is TGTGCCAGCAGTTTACAGGGAAACACCATATATTTT. Its protein is CASSLQGNTIYF. The chain combines TRBV12-3 or TRBV12-4 with TRBJ1-3; D is uncertain. This CDR3 region has 12 residues. V lost 2 bases, J lost 4 bases, and 3 bases lay in between.